This T cell receptor beta chain was captured in a study of T cell changes during pregnancy in multiple sclerosis. Profiling relied on immunoSEQ multiplex PCR, and the TCRdb table lists in-frame clones only, not all of them. The sample lists 41,000 or so clones; roughly nine tenths were seen once. This CDR3 is 17 amino acids long. The J segment lost 0 bases and the V segment lost 1 base, leaving 9 bases of the junction unmatched. The germline V gene has CDR1 SGHDN and CDR2 FVKESK. Sample: CD4+ T cells from peripheral blood mononuclear cells, taken in the first trimester of pregnancy. This sequence joins TRBV14 and TRBJ2-7; 7 bases map to TRBD1. The TCR originated in a female donor with multiple sclerosis, enrolled in a pregnancy study. The CDR3 region has the DNA TGTGCCAGCAGCCAAGCTTGGACAGGAGTCATCTCCTACGAGCAGTACTTC. It codes for CASSQAWTGVISYEQYF.